Detailed here is one T cell receptor (beta chain). The data were taken from a study of blood T cell repertoires in COVID-19. Study summary: T cells, B-cell-depleted T cells, or PBMCs provided the cDNA or gDNA that served as material.

Seattle participants joined during active infection and were tracked over time. Generated by immunoSEQ multiplex PCR, the TCRdb table keeps only in-frame clones and is missing some. In the table there are 220,000 or so clones, approximately 85% of which are singletons. CDR1 is MNHEY, CDR2 SVGAGI, per germline. The V segment lost 2 bases and the J segment 0 bases; nucleotides outside the gene matches: 7. The CDR3 covers 16 residues. The chain is built from TRBV6-5 and TRBJ2-7; 7 nucleotides line up with TRBD2. Sequencing was carried out using peripheral blood. The origin of this receptor is a woman of 80 years or more with COVID-19, enrolled during active disease. The CDR3 DNA is TGTGCCAGCAGTTACGGGGGGGAGGGAGTCTCCTACGAGCAGTACTTC. Translated, it gives CASSYGGEGVSYEQYF.